This TCR beta chain was retrieved from a study of blood T cell repertoires in COVID-19. In the authors' workflow: Quantification of nucleated cells was approximated via reference gene primer amplification. Libraries were prepared by immunoSEQ multiplex PCR; TCRdb keeps only in-frame clonotypes and omits some of them. V, J and clone size are taken as reported in that table, and D and trimming were inferred from the DNA itself. This table holds a few hundred thousand clones, 80% to 85% found once. It was during active infection that Seattle patients were enrolled and then longitudinally followed. Material: peripheral blood. The sequence was collected from a woman in her seventies with COVID-19, enrolled during active disease.

The chain's CDR3 is CASSLMGGEQFF. The CDR3 DNA follows: TGTGCCAGCAGCTTGATGGGAGGTGAGCAGTTCTTC. V and J are TRBV5-6 and TRBJ2-1, with D possibly matching TRBD2 (6 bases). The CDR3 runs to 12 residues. CDR1 SGHDT and CDR2 YYEEEE come from the germline V gene. The V gene lost 1 base and the J gene lost 9 bases, with 8 bases spanning the gap.